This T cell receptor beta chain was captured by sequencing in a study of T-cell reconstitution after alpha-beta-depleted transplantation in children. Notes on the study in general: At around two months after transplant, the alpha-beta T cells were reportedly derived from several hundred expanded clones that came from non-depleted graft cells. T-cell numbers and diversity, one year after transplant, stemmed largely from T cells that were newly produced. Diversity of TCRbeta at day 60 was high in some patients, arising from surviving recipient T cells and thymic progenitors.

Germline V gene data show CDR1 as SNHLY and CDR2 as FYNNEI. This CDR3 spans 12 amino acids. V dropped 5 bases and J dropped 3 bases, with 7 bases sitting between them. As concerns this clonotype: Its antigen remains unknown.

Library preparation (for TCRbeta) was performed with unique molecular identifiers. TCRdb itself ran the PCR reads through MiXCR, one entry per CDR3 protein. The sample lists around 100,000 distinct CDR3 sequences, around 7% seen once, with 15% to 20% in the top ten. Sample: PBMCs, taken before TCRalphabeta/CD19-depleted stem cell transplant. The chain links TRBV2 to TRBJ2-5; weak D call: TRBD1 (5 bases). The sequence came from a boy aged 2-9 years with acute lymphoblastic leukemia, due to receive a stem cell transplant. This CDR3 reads CASSKQEETQYF. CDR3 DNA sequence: TGTGCCAGCAGTAAACAGGAAGAGACCCAGTACTTC. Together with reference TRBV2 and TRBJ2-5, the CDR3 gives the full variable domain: EPEVTQTPSHQVTQMGQEVILRCVPISNHLYFYWYRQILGQKVEFLVSFYNNEISEKSEIFDDQFSVERPDGSNFTLKIRSTKLEDSAMYFCASSKQEETQYFGPGTRLLVL.